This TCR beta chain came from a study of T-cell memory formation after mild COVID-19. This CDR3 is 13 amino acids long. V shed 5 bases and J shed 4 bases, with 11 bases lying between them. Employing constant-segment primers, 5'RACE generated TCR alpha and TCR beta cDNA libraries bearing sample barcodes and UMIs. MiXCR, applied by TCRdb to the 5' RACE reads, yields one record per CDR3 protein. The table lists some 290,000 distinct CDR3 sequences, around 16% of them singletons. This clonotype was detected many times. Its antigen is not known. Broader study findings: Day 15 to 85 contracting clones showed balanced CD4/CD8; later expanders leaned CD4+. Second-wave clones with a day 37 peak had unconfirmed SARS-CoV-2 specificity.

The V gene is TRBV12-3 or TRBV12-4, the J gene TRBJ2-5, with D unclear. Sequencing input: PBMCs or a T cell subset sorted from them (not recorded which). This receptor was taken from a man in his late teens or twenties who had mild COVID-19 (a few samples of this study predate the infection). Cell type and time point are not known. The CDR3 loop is CASSPLSGETQYF. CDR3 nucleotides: TGTGCCAGCAGTCCCTTATCAGGAGAGACCCAGTACTTC.